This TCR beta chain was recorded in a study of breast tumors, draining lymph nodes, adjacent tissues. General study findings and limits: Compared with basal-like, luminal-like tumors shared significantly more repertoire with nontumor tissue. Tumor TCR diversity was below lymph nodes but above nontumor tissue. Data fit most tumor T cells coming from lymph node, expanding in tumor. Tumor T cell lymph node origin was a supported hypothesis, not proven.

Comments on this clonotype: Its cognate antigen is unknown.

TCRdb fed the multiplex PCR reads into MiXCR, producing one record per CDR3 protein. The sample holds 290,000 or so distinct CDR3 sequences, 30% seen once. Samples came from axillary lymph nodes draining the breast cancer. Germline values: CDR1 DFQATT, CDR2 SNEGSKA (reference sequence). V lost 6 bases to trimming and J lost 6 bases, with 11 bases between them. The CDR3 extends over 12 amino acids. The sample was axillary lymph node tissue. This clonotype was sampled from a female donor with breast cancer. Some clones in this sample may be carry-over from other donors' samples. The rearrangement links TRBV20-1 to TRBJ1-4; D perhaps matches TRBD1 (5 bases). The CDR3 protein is CSAIQGHEKLFF. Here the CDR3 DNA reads TGCAGTGCCATTCAGGGCCATGAAAAACTGTTTTTT.